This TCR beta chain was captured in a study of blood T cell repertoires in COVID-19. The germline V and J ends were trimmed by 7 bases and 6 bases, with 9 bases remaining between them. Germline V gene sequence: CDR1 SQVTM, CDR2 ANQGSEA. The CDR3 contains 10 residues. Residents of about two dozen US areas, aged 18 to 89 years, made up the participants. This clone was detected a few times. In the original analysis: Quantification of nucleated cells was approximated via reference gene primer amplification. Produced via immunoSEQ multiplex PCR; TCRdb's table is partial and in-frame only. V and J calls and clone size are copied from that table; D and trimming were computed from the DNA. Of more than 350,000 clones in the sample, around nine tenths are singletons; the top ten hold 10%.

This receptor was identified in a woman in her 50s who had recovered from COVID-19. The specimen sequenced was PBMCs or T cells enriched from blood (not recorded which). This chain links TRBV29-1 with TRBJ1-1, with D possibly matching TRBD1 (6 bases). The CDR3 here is CSARTAEAFF. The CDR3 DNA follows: TGCAGCGCAAGGACAGCTGAAGCTTTCTTT.